Below, 27 T cell receptor beta chains from the same sample are listed, as sequenced in a study of somatic mutations in cytotoxic T cells in rheumatoid arthritis. Profiling relied on immunoSEQ multiplex PCR, and the TCRdb table lists in-frame clones only, not all of them. The data contain 15,000 to 20,000 clones, 75% to 90% of them singletons. The specimen sequenced was CD8+ T cells sorted from blood. All receptors come from an adult with rheumatoid arthritis.

The V and J genes are TRBV15 and TRBJ2-7, with D unclear. The CDR3 is 14 amino acids. V lost 0 bases, J lost 7 bases, and 13 bases lay in between. Germline V CDR1 and CDR2: LNHNV, YYDKDF (reference sequence). The CDR3 DNA follows: TGTGCCACCAGCAGAGATACCCCTCCTTCTGAGCAGTACTTC. It yields the protein CATSRDTPPSEQYF.

This clone was seen only a few times. CDR3 protein: CASSLGQRYEQYF. The CDR3 region has the DNA TGTGCCAGCAGCCTGGGACAGCGGTACGAGCAGTACTTC. The chain employs TRBV7-7 and TRBJ2-7; 7 bases are a match to TRBD1. Germline lookup yields CDR1 SSHAT and CDR2 FNYEAQ (reference sequence). Trimming at V came to 5 bases and at J to 4 bases, leaving 5 bases not matched to a gene. The CDR3 is made up of 13 amino acids. The whole variable domain, remainder taken from reference TRBV7-7 and TRBJ2-7, is GAGVSQSPRYKVTKRGQDVTLRCDPISSHATLYWYQQALGQGPEFLTYFNYEAQPDKSGLPSDRFSAERPEGSISTLTIQRTEQRDSAMYRCASSLGQRYEQYFGPGTRLTVT.

This clone was counted once. The chain couples TRBV28 to TRBJ2-5, with D perhaps given as TRBD1 or TRBD2 (6 bases each). The germline V gene encodes CDR1 MDHEN and CDR2 SYDVKM. V was pared by 6 bases and J by 1 base, with 15 bases between. The CDR3 loop spans 15 amino acids. The DNA of the CDR3 is TGTGCCAGCAGGGGAGGACAGTTGGCCCAAGAGACCCAGTACTTC. This translates into CASRGGQLAQETQYF.

The V call is TRBV27, the J call TRBJ1-2; 11 bases are shared with TRBD1. CDR1 and CDR2 (germline): MNHEY, SMNVEV (reference sequence). The CDR3 consists of 14 residues. Losses at the gene ends were 8 bases for V and 8 bases for J; bases not matched to a gene: 10. Written as DNA, the CDR3 is TGTGCCAGCGGCCGGGACAGGGGGTTGGGAGGCTACACCTTC. Its translation is CASGRDRGLGGYTF.

This clone was seen a handful of times. The chain links TRBV14 to TRBJ2-1; TRBD2 is a possible D gene (5 bases). Germline CDR1 and CDR2: SGHDN and FVKESK. This CDR3 region has 13 residues. The V end lost 8 bases, the J end lost 3 bases, and 11 bases lay between the germline ends. The CDR3 is CASHGLDYNEQFF. DNA of the CDR3: TGTGCCAGCCACGGACTGGACTACAATGAGCAGTTCTTC.

There are a few counts of this clone. For the CDR3, the DNA is TGTGCCAGCAGCGTAGGGGTTATTCCTTCCTACGAGCAGTACTTC. Its translation: CASSVGVIPSYEQYF. V and J are TRBV9 and TRBJ2-7; no clear D gene. CDR3 length: 15 amino acids. The V gene lost 0 bases and the J gene lost 1 base, with 11 bases spanning the gap. Per the germline V gene, CDR1 is SGDLS and CDR2 is YYNGEE.

The rearrangement links TRBV12-5 to TRBJ2-2; no clear D gene. V gave up 0 bases and J gave up 0 bases, with 8 bases separating them. The CDR3 extends over 16 amino acids. CDR1 is LGHNT, CDR2 FRNRAP, per germline. The CDR3 here is CASGLVLSTNTGELFF. The CDR3 DNA sequence: TGTGCTAGTGGTTTGGTACTTTCCACGAACACCGGGGAGCTGTTTTTT. The whole variable domain, remainder taken from reference TRBV12-5 and TRBJ2-2, is DARVTQTPRHKVTEMGQEVTMRCQPILGHNTVFWYRQTMMQGLELLAYFRNRAPLDDSGMPKDRFSAEMPDATLATLKIQPSEPRDSAVYFCASGLVLSTNTGELFFGEGSRLTVL.

This chain connects TRBV5-1 to TRBJ2-1, with D perhaps TRBD1 (6 bases). Germline V gives CDR1 SGHRS, CDR2 YFSETQ. The CDR3 totals 16 residues. Trimming cost V 4 bases and J 4 bases, with 18 bases left between them. CDR3 region: CASSPQGGLLYNEQFF. The DNA of the CDR3 is TGCGCCAGCAGCCCACAGGGTGGACTTCTTTACAATGAGCAGTTCTTC. The variable domain in full, with the rest retrieved from reference TRBV5-1 and TRBJ2-1, is KAGVTQTPRYLIKTRGQQVTLSCSPISGHRSVSWYQQTPGQGLQFLFEYFSETQRNKGNFPGRFSGRQFSNSRSEMNVSTLELGDSALYLCASSPQGGLLYNEQFFGPGTRLTVL.

This sequence joins TRBV6-5 and TRBJ2-4; D assignment may be TRBD1 or TRBD2 (5 bases each). Trimming removed 5 bases at V and 10 bases at J, with 18 bases between. This CDR3 has 14 amino acids. Germline values: CDR1 MNHEY, CDR2 SVGAGI. CDR3 sequence (DNA): TGTGCCAGCAGTCCGGGGTCCCTCGGGGCTATTCAGTACTTC. Its protein is CASSPGSLGAIQYF.

The J gene is TRBJ1-2, the V gene TRBV28; 11 bases fit TRBD1. This CDR3 is built from 17 residues. Germline V gives CDR1 MDHEN, CDR2 SYDVKM. V shed 5 bases and J 8 bases; nucleotides not matched to a gene: 16. This chain's CDR3 is CASSPGAAGQGAQGYTF. For the CDR3, the DNA is TGTGCCAGCAGTCCCGGAGCCGCCGGACAGGGGGCGCAGGGCTACACCTTC.

This clone was recorded a few times. The rearrangement links TRBV27 to TRBJ1-2; 7 bases fit TRBD1. CDR1 and CDR2 (germline): MNHEY, SMNVEV (reference sequence). J lost 4 bases, V lost 5 bases, and 7 bases had no gene match. This CDR3 spans 14 amino acids. DNA of the CDR3: TGTGCCAGCAGTCTCACCCGGGACAGCTATGGCTACACCTTC. Amino acid sequence: CASSLTRDSYGYTF.

The CDR3 nucleotides read TGTGCCAGCAGCTTAGTTCGCAGCGGGGGGGCTCAGGAGCAGTACTTC. It specifies CASSLVRSGGAQEQYF. The genes are TRBV7-9 and TRBJ2-7, with 10 bases aligning to TRBD2. V dropped 1 base and J dropped 7; count of bases not matched to a gene: 10. This CDR3 is 16 amino acids long. Germline assignment: CDR1 SEHNR and CDR2 FQNEAQ (reference sequence). Complete variable domain (other parts from reference TRBV7-9 and TRBJ2-7): DTGVSQNPRHKITKRGQNVTFRCDPISEHNRLYWYRQTLGQGPEFLTYFQNEAQLEKSRLLSDRFSAERPKGSFSTLEIQRTEQGDSAMYLCASSLVRSGGAQEQYFGPGTRLTVT.

CDR3 in amino acids: CASSLVVEGEQFF. The CDR3, as DNA: TGCGCCAGCAGCTTGGTGGTAGAGGGTGAGCAGTTCTTC. The rearrangement joins TRBV5-1 to TRBJ2-1; the D gene is possibly TRBD2 (5 bases). The ends were cut back, 0 bases at V and 9 bases at J, with 10 bases in the middle. The germline V gene encodes CDR1 SGHRS and CDR2 YFSETQ. This CDR3 has 13 residues.

The J gene is TRBJ1-2, the V gene TRBV7-9, with a tentative D call TRBD1 (5 bases). The V end lost 4 bases, the J end lost 3 bases, and 12 bases lay between the germline ends. Germline loops: CDR1 SEHNR, CDR2 FQNEAQ (reference sequence). The CDR3 is made up of 14 amino acids. For the CDR3, the DNA is TGTGCCAGCAGCTCGGGACGGCCCGACTATGGCTACACCTTC. It is translated as CASSSGRPDYGYTF.

The genes are TRBV7-3 and TRBJ1-6; no firm D call. The germline CDR1 and CDR2 sequences are SGHTA and FQGTGA. CDR3 length equals 14 residues. V lost 6 bases, J lost 10 bases, and 16 bases lay in between. CDR3 protein: CASSLAGYGSPLHF. The CDR3 DNA reads TGTGCCAGCAGTTTAGCGGGGTACGGATCACCCCTCCACTTT.

V is TRBV9 and J is TRBJ2-5; 11 bases are shared with TRBD2. The junction had 13 bases not matched to a gene; V was cut back by 3 bases and J by 0 bases. This CDR3 has 19 amino acids. CDR1 is SGDLS and CDR2 is YYNGEE in the germline V gene. CDR3 nucleotide sequence: TGTGCCAGCAGCGCCCTGACTAGCGGGGCACACATCGACCAAGAGACCCAGTACTTC. The encoded protein is CASSALTSGAHIDQETQYF.

The chain employs TRBV5-1 and TRBJ2-3; 13 nucleotides agree with TRBD2. J was trimmed by 2 bases and V by 4 bases; bases with no gene match: 10. This CDR3 region has 18 residues. Germline loops: CDR1 SGHRS, CDR2 YFSETQ. The CDR3 region has the DNA TGCGCCAGCAGCGGGGGGACTAGCGGGGCCATTATCACAGATACGCAGTATTTT. Protein: CASSGGTSGAIITDTQYF.

The count of this clone is one. The genes are TRBV4-1 and TRBJ1-4; 7 bases agree with TRBD1. Germline CDR1 is MGHRA and CDR2 is YSYEKL. J lost 5 bases, V lost 10 bases, and 10 bases had no gene match. This CDR3 has 14 amino acids. The CDR3 nucleotides are TGCGCCACCTCACAGGGGAACAAAAATGAAAAACTGTTTTTT. This codes for CATSQGNKNEKLFF.

This clone was counted only a few times. The chain combines TRBV5-1 with TRBJ1-1; D gene ambiguous. V lost 4 bases and J 0 bases, leaving 7 bases between the germline ends. Looked up from germline, CDR1 is SGHRS and CDR2 is YFSETQ. This CDR3 comprises 13 residues. The CDR3 DNA reads as TGCGCCAGCAGCGCCACTTTGAACACTGAAGCTTTCTTT. As protein: CASSATLNTEAFF.

This CDR3 reads CASSQGGTRLYEQYF. The CDR3 region has the DNA TGTGCCAGCAGCCAAGGCGGGACTAGGCTCTACGAGCAGTACTTC. The chain links TRBV14 to TRBJ2-7; 8 nucleotides align to TRBD2. CDR3 length equals 15 residues. CDR1 and CDR2 (germline): SGHDN, FVKESK. The V and J ends lost 1 base and 3 bases, in that order; junction bases with no gene match: 5.

The chain is built from TRBV6-5 and TRBJ2-3, with a weak D call TRBD1 (5 bases). The CDR3 loop spans 14 amino acids. The V gene's germline CDR1 is MNHEY and CDR2 SVGAGI. With 7 bases removed from V and 3 bases from J, the gap between germline ends came to 14 bases. CDR3 loop: CASNQGRATDTQYF. CDR3 DNA: TGTGCCAGCAATCAAGGCAGGGCTACAGATACGCAGTATTTT.

V gene TRBV5-4 combines with J gene TRBJ2-7, with 9 bases fitting TRBD1. V lost 0 bases, J lost 5 bases, and 6 bases stayed unmatched. This CDR3 is 15 amino acids long. The germline V gene encodes CDR1 SGHNT and CDR2 YYREEE (reference sequence). The CDR3 sequence: CASSLETGGFNEQYF. Here the CDR3 DNA reads TGTGCCAGCAGCTTGGAGACAGGGGGATTTAACGAGCAGTACTTC.

The chain employs TRBV11-3 and TRBJ2-7; the D gene is possibly TRBD1 (6 bases). V was pared by 5 bases and J by 3 bases, with 14 bases between. In germline, CDR1 is SGHNT, CDR2 YENEEA. The CDR3 runs to 14 residues. CDR3 coding DNA: TGTGCCAGCAGCGCACAGGGTGAGGGCTACGAGCAGTACTTC. Its protein is CASSAQGEGYEQYF.

This clone came up a few times. The rearrangement links TRBV5-1 to TRBJ2-2, with D maybe TRBD1 (6 bases). This CDR3 has 15 residues. Germline CDR1 is SGHRS and CDR2 is YFSETQ. V lost 1 base and J 3 bases, leaving 10 bases between the germline ends. CDR3 sequence reads: CASSLFPGDTGELFF. CDR3 DNA: TGCGCCAGCAGCTTGTTCCCAGGGGACACCGGGGAGCTGTTTTTT.

The J gene is TRBJ2-7, the V gene TRBV7-9; tentative D call: TRBD1 (6 bases). There are 14 residues in the CDR3. Trimming cost V 4 bases and J 0 bases, with 10 bases left between them. Germline V gene sequence: CDR1 SEHNR, CDR2 FQNEAQ (reference sequence). The DNA of the CDR3 is TGTGCCAGCAGCTCTTACAGGGTCTCCTACGAGCAGTACTTC. Protein: CASSSYRVSYEQYF.

CDR3 coding DNA: TGCAGCGTTGACAAGGCCGCTGAAGCTTTCTTT. Translation gives CSVDKAAEAFF. The rearrangement joins TRBV29-1 to TRBJ1-1; unclear D gene. With 3 bases removed from V and 6 bases from J, the gap between germline ends came to 8 bases. The germline V gene encodes CDR1 SQVTM and CDR2 ANQGSEA. The CDR3 covers 11 residues.

The chain recombines TRBV5-6 with TRBJ2-7; TRBD1 matches at 7 bases. The V gene's germline CDR1 is SGHDT and CDR2 YYEEEE. The CDR3 consists of 14 residues. With V trimmed by 3 bases and J by 6 bases, 9 bases remained unmatched. The CDR3 reads CASSSGTASPEQYF. In nucleotides, the CDR3 is TGTGCCAGCAGCTCCGGGACAGCGTCACCCGAGCAGTACTTC.